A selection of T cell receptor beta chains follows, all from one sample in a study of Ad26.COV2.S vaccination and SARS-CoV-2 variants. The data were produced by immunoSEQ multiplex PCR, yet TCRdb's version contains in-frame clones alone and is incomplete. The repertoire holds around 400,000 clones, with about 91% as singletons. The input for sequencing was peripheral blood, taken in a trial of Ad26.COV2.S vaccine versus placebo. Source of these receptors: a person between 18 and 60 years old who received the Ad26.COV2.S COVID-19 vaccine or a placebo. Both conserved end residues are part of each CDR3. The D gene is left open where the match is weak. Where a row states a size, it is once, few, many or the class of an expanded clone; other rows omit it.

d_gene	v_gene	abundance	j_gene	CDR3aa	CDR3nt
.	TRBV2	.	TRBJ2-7	CASRAGTPTYEQYF	TGTGCCAGCAGGGCCGGGACCCCGACCTACGAGCAGTACTTC
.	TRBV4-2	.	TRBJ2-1	CASSQAQLGAHEQFF	TGTGCCAGCAGCCAGGCTCAGTTAGGGGCTCATGAGCAGTTCTTC
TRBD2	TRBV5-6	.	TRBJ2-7	CASSLAGGPSRNEQYF	TGTGCCAGCAGCTTGGCGGGAGGGCCCTCGAGGAACGAGCAGTACTTC
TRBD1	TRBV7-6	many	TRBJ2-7	CASSWGQGAYEQYF	TGTGCCAGCAGCTGGGGACAGGGGGCTTACGAGCAGTACTTC
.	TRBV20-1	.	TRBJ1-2	CSASTDFYGYTF	TGCAGTGCTAGTACGGACTTCTATGGCTACACCTTC
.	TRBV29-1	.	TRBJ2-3	CSATPGADTQYF	TGCAGCGCCACCCCGGGCGCAGATACGCAGTATTTT
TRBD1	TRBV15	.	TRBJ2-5	CATGTGDLETQYF	TGTGCCACTGGGACAGGGGACCTAGAGACCCAGTACTTC
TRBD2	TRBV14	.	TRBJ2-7	CASSPRGAGSYEQYF	TGTGCCAGCAGCCCCCGTGGAGCGGGGTCCTACGAGCAGTACTTC
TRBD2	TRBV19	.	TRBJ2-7	CASSERGSSYEQYF	TGTGCCAGTAGTGAGCGGGGCAGCTCCTACGAGCAGTACTTC
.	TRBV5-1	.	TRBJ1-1	CASSLRASKNTEAFF	TGCGCCAGCAGCTTGCGGGCCAGTAAGAACACTGAAGCTTTCTTT
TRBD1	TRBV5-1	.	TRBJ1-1	CASSNPRGQGARTEAFF	TGCGCCAGCAGCAATCCGAGGGGACAGGGGGCTCGAACTGAAGCTTTCTTT
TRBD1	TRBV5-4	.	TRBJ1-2	CASSLEQLGQGNGYTF	TGTGCCAGCAGCTTGGAGCAGTTGGGACAGGGGAATGGCTACACCTTC
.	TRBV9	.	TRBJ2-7	CASSVVYGGGEQYF	TGTGCCAGCAGCGTAGTTTATGGGGGAGGCGAGCAGTACTTC
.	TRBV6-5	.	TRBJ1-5	CASRSNPNQPQHF	TGTGCCAGCAGATCCAACCCCAATCAGCCCCAGCATTTT
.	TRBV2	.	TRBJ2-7	CASSELSGVYEQYF	TGTGCCAGCAGTGAACTTTCAGGGGTCTACGAGCAGTACTTC
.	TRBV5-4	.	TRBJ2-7	CASSSASFSYEQYF	TGTGCCAGCAGCTCGGCTAGCTTTTCCTACGAGCAGTACTTC
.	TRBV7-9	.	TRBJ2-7	CASSWPRDLSGQYF	TGTGCCAGCAGCTGGCCCCGGGATCTCTCGGGGCAGTACTTC
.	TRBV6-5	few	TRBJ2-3	CASSYSQGASTDTQYF	TGTGCCAGCAGTTACTCACAGGGCGCAAGCACAGATACGCAGTATTTT
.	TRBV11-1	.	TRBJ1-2	CASSMEAAGYTF	TGTGCCAGCAGCATGGAGGCTGCTGGCTACACCTTC
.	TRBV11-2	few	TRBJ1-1	CASSFITGPHEAFF	TGTGCCAGCAGCTTTATCACAGGACCCCATGAAGCTTTCTTT
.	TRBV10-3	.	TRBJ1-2	CAISEAPSSLYGYTF	TGTGCCATCAGTGAGGCGCCTTCATCCCTCTATGGCTACACCTTC
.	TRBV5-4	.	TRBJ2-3	CASSVGRVGTDTQYF	TGTGCCAGCAGCGTGGGGAGAGTCGGCACAGATACGCAGTATTTT
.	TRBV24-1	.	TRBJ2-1	CATRGGGYNEQFF	TGTGCCACCAGAGGTGGGGGTTACAATGAGCAGTTCTTC
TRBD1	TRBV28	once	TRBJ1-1	CASSSLHGGGVSFNTEAFF	TGTGCCAGCAGTTCCCTCCACGGAGGGGGCGTGAGCTTCAACACTGAAGCTTTCTTT
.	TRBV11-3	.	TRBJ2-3	CASSLGGGSTDTQYF	TGTGCCAGCAGCTTAGGAGGCGGGAGCACAGATACGCAGTATTTT
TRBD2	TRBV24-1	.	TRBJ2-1	CATSDLGEGNEQFF	TGTGCCACCAGTGATCTCGGGGAGGGCAATGAGCAGTTCTTC
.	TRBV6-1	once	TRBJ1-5	CASSDPGQPQHF	TGTGCCAGCAGTGATCCGGGGCAGCCCCAGCATTTT
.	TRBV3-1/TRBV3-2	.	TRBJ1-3	CASSQDLGRGGSGNTIYF	TGTGCCAGCAGCCAAGATCTAGGTAGGGGAGGGTCCGGAAACACCATATATTTT
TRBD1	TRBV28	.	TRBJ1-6	CASRPGTVNSPLHF	TGTGCCAGCAGACCCGGGACAGTGAATTCACCCCTCCACTTT
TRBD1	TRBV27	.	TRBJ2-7	CASSVGTGTGYYEQYF	TGTGCCAGCAGTGTAGGGACCGGGACAGGGTACTACGAGCAGTACTTC
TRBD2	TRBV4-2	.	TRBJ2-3	CASSQDLAGGSTDTQYF	TGTGCCAGCAGCCAAGACCTCGCGGGGGGTAGCACAGATACGCAGTATTTT
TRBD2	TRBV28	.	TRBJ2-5	CASREFGSGRETQYF	TGTGCCAGCAGGGAATTTGGTAGCGGGAGAGAGACCCAGTACTTC
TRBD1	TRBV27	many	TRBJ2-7	CASSLKRDSSYEQYF	TGTGCCAGCAGTTTAAAACGGGACAGCTCCTACGAGCAGTACTTC
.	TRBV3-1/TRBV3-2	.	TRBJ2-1	CASSQVRPEQFF	TGTGCCAGCAGCCAAGTCAGGCCCGAGCAGTTCTTC
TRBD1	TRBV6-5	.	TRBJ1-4	CASSLATGGNEKLFF	TGTGCCAGCAGCCTGGCGACAGGGGGCAATGAAAAACTGTTTTTT
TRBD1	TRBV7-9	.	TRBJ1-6	CASSGAGQGAAPLHF	TGTGCCAGCAGCGGAGCGGGACAGGGGGCGGCACCCCTCCACTTT
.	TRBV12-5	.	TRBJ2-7	CASARTGLSYEQYF	TGTGCTAGTGCCCGGACGGGACTCTCCTACGAGCAGTACTTC
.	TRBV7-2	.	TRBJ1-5	CASSLIGQPQHF	TGTGCCAGCAGCTTAATTGGGCAGCCCCAGCATTTT
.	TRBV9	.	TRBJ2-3	CASSVAERTDTQYF	TGTGCCAGCAGCGTAGCTGAGAGGACAGATACGCAGTATTTT
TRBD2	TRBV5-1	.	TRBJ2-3	CASSSTSGRGDTQYF	TGCGCCAGCAGCTCGACTAGCGGGAGGGGAGATACGCAGTATTTT
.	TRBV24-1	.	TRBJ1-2	CATSDTDRGGYTF	TGTGCCACCAGTGACACCGACAGAGGCGGCTACACCTTC
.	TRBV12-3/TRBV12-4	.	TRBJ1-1	CASSLMENTEAFF	TGTGCCAGCAGTTTAATGGAGAACACTGAAGCTTTCTTT
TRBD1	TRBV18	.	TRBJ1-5	CASSPGQGAQPQHF	TGTGCCAGCTCACCGGGACAGGGGGCTCAGCCCCAGCATTTT
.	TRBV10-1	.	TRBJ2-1	CASSESTRPQFF	TGCGCCAGCAGTGAGTCGACCCGCCCTCAGTTCTTC
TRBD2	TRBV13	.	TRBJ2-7	CASSLGGRAYEQYF	TGTGCCAGCAGCTTAGGAGGGAGGGCCTACGAGCAGTACTTC
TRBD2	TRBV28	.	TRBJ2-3	CASSLGLAGLSTDTQYF	TGTGCCAGCAGTTTAGGACTAGCGGGACTTAGCACAGATACGCAGTATTTT
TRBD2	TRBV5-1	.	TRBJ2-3	CASSTWGLAGGQGDTQYF	TGCGCCAGCAGCACATGGGGACTAGCGGGAGGGCAGGGAGATACGCAGTATTTT
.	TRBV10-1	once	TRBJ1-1	CASSESFGLNTEAFF	TGCGCCAGCAGTGAGTCGTTCGGTTTGAACACTGAAGCTTTCTTT
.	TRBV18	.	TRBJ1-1	CASLAGHVRAEAFF	TGTGCCAGCCTCGCGGGCCACGTCCGGGCTGAAGCTTTCTTT
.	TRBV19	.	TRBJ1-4	CASRTAINEKLFF	TGTGCCAGCCGGACAGCGATAAATGAAAAACTGTTTTTT
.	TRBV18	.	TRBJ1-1	CASSRTGFTEAFF	TGTGCCAGCTCACGTACGGGCTTCACTGAAGCTTTCTTT
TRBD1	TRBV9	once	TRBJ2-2	CASSPGTGIITGELFF	TGTGCCAGCAGCCCAGGGACAGGGATAATAACCGGGGAGCTGTTTTTT
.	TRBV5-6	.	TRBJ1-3	CASSQASGNTIYF	TGTGCCAGCAGTCAGGCCTCTGGAAACACCATATATTTT
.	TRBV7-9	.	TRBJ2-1	CASSLFRGSAYNEQFF	TGTGCCAGCAGCTTATTTCGCGGGTCGGCCTACAATGAGCAGTTCTTC
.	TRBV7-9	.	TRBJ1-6	CASSPDRESPLHF	TGTGCCAGCAGCCCCGACAGAGAATCACCCCTCCACTTT